The rows below give T cell receptor beta chains drawn from one sample of a study of T cells in Graves' hyperthyroidism and ophthalmopathy. In TCRdb, the multiplex PCR reads were re-called with MiXCR into one record per CDR3 protein. The table includes hundreds of thousands of distinct CDR3 sequences, roughly 40% detected once. Sequencing input: blood. The receptors come from a young man with Graves' hyperthyroidism. Both conserved end residues are part of each CDR3. The D gene is left open where the match is weak. Some rows have no size entry. The others give once, few or many, or a class for an expanded clone.

v_gene	abundance	d_gene	j_gene	CDR3aa	CDR3nt
TRBV10-3	many	-	TRBJ1-5	CAITVDRTQPQHF	TGTGCCATCACCGTCGACAGAACTCAGCCCCAGCATTTT
TRBV10-3	-	TRBD2	TRBJ2-7	CAGLAGEGMAAEQYF	TGTGCCGGACTAGCGGGGGAGGGGATGGCCGCCGAGCAGTACTTC
TRBV6-5	few	-	TRBJ1-1	CASSFRGYTEAFF	TGTGCCAGCAGTTTCAGGGGTTACACTGAAGCTTTCTTT
TRBV2	-	-	TRBJ2-7	CASSEVYLSWLAHEQYF	TGTGCCAGCAGTGAGGTCTACCTCTCGTGGCTAGCCCACGAGCAGTACTTC
TRBV2	-	-	TRBJ1-5	CASSDGRTPQHF	TGTGCCAGCAGTGATGGGCGGACCCCCCAGCATTTT
TRBV2	once	TRBD1	TRBJ2-2	CASGVGQGRVTGELFF	TGTGCCAGCGGAGTTGGACAGGGCCGGGTCACCGGGGAGCTGTTTTTT
TRBV5-1	many	TRBD1	TRBJ2-7	CASSYGDSEQYF	TGCGCCAGCAGCTACGGGGACAGCGAGCAGTACTTC
TRBV7-2	many	-	TRBJ2-7	CASSAGQSLYEQYF	TGTGCCAGCAGCGCGGGACAGTCCCTCTACGAGCAGTACTTC
TRBV7-2	few	TRBD2	TRBJ2-2	CASSSGTSRNTGELFF	TGTGCCAGCAGCTCGGGGACTAGCAGAAACACCGGGGAGCTGTTTTTT
TRBV7-2	few	TRBD2	TRBJ2-5	CASSLGSSGIETQYF	TGTGCCAGCAGCTTAGGGTCTAGCGGGATAGAGACCCAGTACTTC
TRBV7-6	-	-	TRBJ2-5	CASSFRGGMFQETQYF	TGTGCCAGCAGCTTTAGGGGCGGAATGTTCCAAGAGACCCAGTACTTC
TRBV19	many	-	TRBJ2-7	CASSPAVSSYEQYF	TGTGCCAGTAGTCCGGCAGTTAGCTCCTACGAGCAGTACTTC
TRBV12-3/TRBV12-4	-	TRBD1	TRBJ1-2	CASSRTGAAYYGYTF	TGTGCCAGCAGCCGGACAGGGGCTGCTTACTATGGCTACACCTTC
TRBV19	-	-	TRBJ1-6	CASSPLGVSSYNSPLHF	TGTGCCAGCAGTCCACTCGGGGTCAGCTCCTATAATTCACCCCTCCACTTT
TRBV11-3	many	-	TRBJ1-6	CASSLEGLYNSPLHF	TGTGCCAGCAGCTTAGAGGGCCTATATAATTCACCCCTCCACTTT
TRBV20-1	many	-	TRBJ2-7	CSASDGEQYF	TGCAGTGCTAGCGATGGCGAGCAGTACTTC
TRBV9	many	TRBD1	TRBJ1-1	CASSVGDRDEAFF	TGTGCCAGCAGCGTGGGGGACAGAGATGAAGCTTTCTTT
TRBV7-3	many	-	TRBJ1-6	CASSLNGGGSSPLHF	TGTGCCAGCAGCTTAAACGGCGGGGGCTCGTCACCCCTCCACTTT
TRBV7-6	many	-	TRBJ2-7	CASSFSPQGLEQYF	TGTGCCAGCAGCTTCTCCCCCCAGGGTTTAGAGCAGTACTTC
TRBV10-3	many	-	TRBJ2-7	CAISELRLSYEQYF	TGTGCCATCAGTGAACTGCGGCTCTCCTACGAGCAGTACTTC
TRBV10-1	many	TRBD1	TRBJ1-1	CASSESRQGDTEAFF	TGCGCCAGCAGTGAGTCACGACAGGGGGACACTGAAGCTTTCTTT
TRBV7-2	many	-	TRBJ1-2	CASSLAPRTVYGYTF	TGTGCCAGCAGCTTAGCGCCTAGGACGGTCTATGGCTACACCTTC
TRBV13	many	-	TRBJ1-5	CASSFRGQPQHF	TGTGCCAGCAGTTTCAGGGGTCAGCCCCAGCATTTT
TRBV12-5	few	TRBD1	TRBJ1-2	CASGWRTGDGYTF	TGTGCTAGTGGTTGGAGGACAGGGGATGGCTACACCTTC
TRBV6-1	-	-	TRBJ1-4	CASSDREREKLFF	TGTGCCAGCAGTGACAGGGAACGTGAAAAACTGTTTTTT
TRBV11-2	many	-	TRBJ2-5	CASSLALPLTETQYF	TGTGCCAGCAGCTTAGCTCTCCCCTTAACGGAGACCCAGTACTTC
TRBV9	-	TRBD2	TRBJ2-2	CASSVRGGPGELFF	TGTGCCAGCAGCGTCCGGGGGGGCCCCGGGGAGCTGTTTTTT
TRBV19	once	TRBD2	TRBJ2-7	CASSIGRTSQPAYEQYF	TGTGCCAGTAGTATAGGGCGGACTAGCCAGCCGGCCTACGAGCAGTACTTC
TRBV9	many	-	TRBJ1-6	CASSVEGWTPLHF	TGTGCCAGCAGCGTAGAAGGGTGGACACCCCTCCACTTT
TRBV6-1	few	-	TRBJ1-5	CASRGTRGNQPQHF	TGTGCCAGCAGAGGGACAAGGGGCAATCAGCCCCAGCATTTT
TRBV6-5	-	-	TRBJ2-2	CASILETRVEGELFF	TGTGCCAGCATTCTAGAGACTAGAGTAGAGGGGGAGCTGTTTTTT
TRBV7-2	few	-	TRBJ2-7	CASSLDPGISYEQYF	TGTGCCAGCAGCTTAGATCCAGGGATTTCCTACGAGCAGTACTTC
TRBV5-1	few	-	TRBJ2-7	CASSLSAADSNEQYF	TGCGCCAGCAGCTTGTCGGCGGCGGACAGCAACGAGCAGTACTTC
TRBV7-6	-	-	TRBJ1-1	CASSPELSGNTEAFF	TGTGCCAGCAGCCCAGAGCTCTCTGGAAACACTGAAGCTTTCTTT
TRBV7-2	-	TRBD1	TRBJ2-5	CASSRATGGETQYF	TGTGCCAGCAGCCGAGCGACAGGGGGCGAGACCCAGTACTTC
TRBV14	many	-	TRBJ1-2	CASSPLGAGVYTF	TGTGCCAGCAGCCCCTTAGGGGCAGGGGTCTACACCTTC
TRBV7-3	few	-	TRBJ2-2	CASSSWTGELFF	TGTGCCAGCAGCTCCTGGACCGGGGAGCTGTTTTTT
TRBV7-9	many	-	TRBJ2-2	CASSLRSGELFF	TGTGCCAGCAGCTTGCGGAGCGGGGAGCTGTTTTTT
TRBV2	-	-	TRBJ2-3	CASSERGLSSTDTQYF	TGTGCCAGCAGTGAGAGAGGCCTTTCTAGCACAGATACGCAGTATTTT
TRBV25-1	-	-	TRBJ2-7	CASVEDRPGSYEQYF	TGTGCCAGCGTTGAAGATCGGCCAGGGTCCTACGAGCAGTACTTC
TRBV25-1	-	-	TRBJ1-4	CASSFLGGEEKLFF	TGTGCCAGCAGTTTCTTGGGGGGCGAGGAAAAACTGTTTTTT
TRBV4-1	-	-	TRBJ1-4	CASSQDLGGWEKLFF	TGTGCCAGCAGCCAAGATTTGGGAGGTTGGGAAAAACTGTTTTTT
TRBV12-3/TRBV12-4	many	TRBD1	TRBJ1-1	CASSSQGGANTEAFF	TGTGCCAGCAGTTCACAGGGGGGCGCAAACACTGAAGCTTTCTTT
TRBV7-6	few	-	TRBJ2-7	CASSLLVGAGIDEQYF	TGTGCCAGCAGCTTATTGGTAGGGGCCGGGATCGACGAGCAGTACTTC
TRBV25-1	many	-	TRBJ1-2	CASSRAGVGYGYTF	TGTGCCAGCAGTCGGGCAGGGGTGGGCTATGGCTACACCTTC
TRBV5-1	-	TRBD1	TRBJ1-1	CASSLNRGGRTEAFF	TGCGCCAGCAGCTTAAACAGGGGAGGGCGGACTGAAGCTTTCTTT
TRBV7-9	many	-	TRBJ2-5	CASSAPRRTKETQYF	TGTGCCAGCAGCGCACCAAGAAGGACCAAAGAGACCCAGTACTTC
TRBV19	few	TRBD1	TRBJ1-5	CASSILDRDNQPQHF	TGTGCCAGTAGTATATTGGACAGGGACAATCAGCCCCAGCATTTT
TRBV2	-	-	TRBJ1-1	CASSRDSENTEAFF	TGTGCCAGCAGCCGAGACAGTGAGAACACTGAAGCTTTCTTT
TRBV20-1	-	TRBD2	TRBJ2-5	CSASELSGRTETQYF	TGCAGTGCTAGCGAACTTAGCGGGAGGACGGAGACCCAGTACTTC
TRBV2	-	-	TRBJ1-5	CARRRYSNQPQHF	TGTGCTAGGAGACGCTATAGCAATCAGCCCCAGCATTTT
TRBV29-1	many	-	TRBJ2-5	CSVVTQGRETQYF	TGCAGCGTTGTGACCCAGGGACGAGAGACCCAGTACTTC
TRBV7-6	-	TRBD1	TRBJ2-5	CASSTSGTGGQETQYF	TGTGCCAGCAGCACCAGCGGGACAGGGGGGCAAGAGACCCAGTACTTC